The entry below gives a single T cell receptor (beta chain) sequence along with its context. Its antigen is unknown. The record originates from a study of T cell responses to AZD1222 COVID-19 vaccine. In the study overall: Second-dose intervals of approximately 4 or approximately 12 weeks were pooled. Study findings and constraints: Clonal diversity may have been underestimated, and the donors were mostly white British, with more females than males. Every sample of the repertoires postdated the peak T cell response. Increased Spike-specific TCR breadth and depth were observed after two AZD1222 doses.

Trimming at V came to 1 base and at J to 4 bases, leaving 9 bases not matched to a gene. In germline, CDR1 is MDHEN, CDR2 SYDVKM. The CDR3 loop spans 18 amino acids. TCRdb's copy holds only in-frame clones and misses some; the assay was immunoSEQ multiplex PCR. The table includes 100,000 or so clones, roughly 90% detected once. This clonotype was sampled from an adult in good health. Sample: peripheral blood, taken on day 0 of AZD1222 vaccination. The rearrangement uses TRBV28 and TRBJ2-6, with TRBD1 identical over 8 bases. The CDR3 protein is CASSLFGTGIGGANVLTF. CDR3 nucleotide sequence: TGTGCCAGCAGTTTATTCGGGACAGGAATAGGAGGGGCCAACGTCCTGACTTTC.